This T cell receptor (beta chain) was sequenced for a study of post-analysis software for immune sequencing data. This clonotype appeared a few times. Antigen: not known. Libraries were made from TCR beta cDNA, and they carried unique molecular identifiers. TCRdb ran MiXCR on the PCR reads and lists one entry per CDR3 protein. The sample contains about 430,000 distinct CDR3 sequences, 30% to 45% of which appear only once. Study-wide results and limits: TRBV segments more frequent in patients than in controls numbered roughly 5 and included TRBV5-6, TRBV5-1 and TRBV20-1. When the samples were clustered directly with F measure, those that had been prepared in the same batch showed strong co-clustering. Comparison with controls showed significantly lower normalized Chao1 diversity in multiple sclerosis patients.

Germline trimming cut 6 bases from V and 4 bases from J; bases unmatched to any gene: 9. Germline V gene sequence: CDR1 SQVTM, CDR2 ANQGSEA. There are 14 residues in the CDR3. The sequence derives from a girl aged 2-15 years with multiple sclerosis. This sequence joins TRBV29-1 and TRBJ2-7, with TRBD1 identical over 10 bases. The specimen was blood. This CDR3 is CSVWTGTGVYEQYF. In nucleotides, the CDR3 is TGCAGCGTCTGGACCGGGACAGGGGTTTACGAGCAGTACTTC.